The clone carrying this T cell receptor beta chain was recorded a few times. These data come from a study of blood T cell repertoires in COVID-19. Across the study: Samples representing acute and convalescent COVID-19 were sourced from the United States, Italy and Spain. Sample material is recorded as cDNA or gDNA derived from T cells, B-cell-depleted T cells, or PBMCs.

Using immunoSEQ multiplex PCR, the repertoire was profiled, and TCRdb retains in-frame clones only, with some absent. The sample comprises some 250,000 clones, around 84% of which are singletons, and around 5% rests with the top ten. The germline CDR1 and CDR2 sequences are SGHRS and YFSETQ. The CDR3 contains 15 residues. V dropped 0 bases and J dropped 4; count of bases not matched to a gene: 3. Followed longitudinally, the Seattle patients had been enrolled during active infection. The chain employs TRBV5-1 and TRBJ2-3, with 9 bases matching TRBD2. The sample consisted of peripheral blood. The TCR comes from a woman aged 60-75 years with COVID-19, enrolled during active disease. Here the CDR3 DNA reads TGCGCCAGCAGCTTGGACGCGGGAGGGCCAGATACGCAGTATTTT. Translating it yields CASSLDAGGPDTQYF.